Listed here are 18 T cell receptor beta chains from one sample, sequenced in a study of T cell clusters in autoimmune cytopenias (dated by TCRdb to about 2019). Data came from an Illumina MiSeq. TRB rearrangements were amplified by multiplex PCR using a touch-down protocol with TRB-A and TRB-B primer pools mixed in one tube. Reprocessed by TCRdb, the reads give a single entry per CDR3 protein sequence, without DNA. This sample's table contains some 4,100 distinct CDR3 sequences. The ten largest clones add up to roughly 15% of the sample. Each sample's TRB amplification started from roughly 240 ng of peripheral blood genomic DNA, which corresponds to some 41,000 genome equivalents. These same records also appear under a second study, on T cell repertoires in aging, cancer and after chemotherapy.

Sequenced sample: peripheral blood. The receptors stem from a human donor in good health.

V and J are TRBV20-1 and TRBJ2-5; there is no DNA to check the TCRdb D call of TRBD2. The CDR3 sequence is 14 residues long. Germline values: CDR1 DFQATT, CDR2 SNEGSKA (reference sequence). CDR3 sequence: CSAPSGRDGETQYF.

The chain has TRBV5-1 and TRBJ2-7. From germline, CDR1 is SGHRS and CDR2 YFSETQ. The CDR3 has 12 residues. The CDR3 sequence is CASSLAWNEQYF.

Considering frequency, this clonotype is medium-sized. This chain links TRBV20-1 with TRBJ1-3. Germline V gene data show CDR1 as DFQATT and CDR2 as SNEGSKA (reference sequence). The CDR3 contains 12 residues. This chain's CDR3 is CSAPDFLNTIYF.

Frequency places this clonotype as medium-sized (0.01 to 0.1%). The genes are TRBV5-6 and TRBJ2-5; TCRdb selects TRBD1, and the lack of DNA leaves this call unchecked. Germline CDR1 is SGHDT and CDR2 is YYEEEE. This CDR3 contains 14 residues. CDR3 protein: CASSPHLGGGTQYF.

V gene TRBV6-6 combines with J gene TRBJ2-1. The CDR3 is made up of 14 amino acids. Per the germline V gene, CDR1 is MNHNY and CDR2 is SVGAGI (reference sequence). CDR3 loop: CASSPESSYNEQYF.

V is TRBV10-3 and J is TRBJ2-7; the D call of TRBD1 rests on TCRdb alone, since no DNA is present to check it. The CDR3 sequence is 11 residues long. Germline values: CDR1 ENHRY, CDR2 SYGVKD. The CDR3 sequence is CAISAGDEQYF.

This clonotype is called medium-sized (0.01 to 0.1%) based on its frequency. This chain uses TRBV6-1 with TRBJ1-6; TCRdb returns TRBD1, unconfirmable since there is no DNA. The CDR3 covers 17 residues. CDR1 MNHNS and CDR2 SASEGT come from the germline V gene. Here the CDR3 reads CASSEVGAGSKGSPLHF.

This clonotype is called medium-sized based on its frequency. The V and J genes are TRBV15 and TRBJ1-4; TCRdb picks TRBD1, but there is no DNA to check that call. CDR3 size: 14 residues. Germline-derived CDR1 and CDR2 are LNHNV and YYDKDF (reference sequence). The CDR3 protein is CATSREGTGVKLFF.

Considering frequency, this clonotype is medium-sized (0.01 to 0.1%). The chain carries TRBV27 and TRBJ1-4; checking the TCRdb D call of TRBD1 is not possible without DNA. CDR1 is MNHEY, CDR2 SMNVEV, per germline (reference sequence). This CDR3 contains 13 residues. The CDR3 sequence is CASTGATNEKLFF.

This clonotype is deemed medium-sized (0.01 to 0.1%) by its frequency. V usage is TRBV6-1 and J usage is TRBJ1-5; TCRdb indicates TRBD1, and absent DNA this call remains unverified. From germline, CDR1 is MNHNS and CDR2 SASEGT. CDR3 length: 15 residues. The CDR3 spells CASSPNRQGGQPQHF.

This clonotype shows up as medium-sized by frequency. The chain combines TRBV30 with TRBJ1-1. Germline V gives CDR1 GTSNPN, CDR2 SVGIG (reference sequence). This CDR3 is built from 12 residues. Here the CDR3 reads CAWSVLRDEAFF.

This clonotype is classed as medium-sized by frequency. The chain uses TRBV27 and TRBJ1-5. Germline V gene sequence: CDR1 MNHEY, CDR2 SMNVEV (reference sequence). The CDR3 extends over 12 amino acids. The CDR3 reads CASRAVNQPQHF.

CDR3 in amino acids: CASSEGWGLTDTQYF. The chain joins TRBV10-1 to TRBJ2-3. Germline V gene lookup returns CDR1 WNHNN and CDR2 SYGVQD (reference sequence). This CDR3 comprises 15 residues.

By frequency, this clonotype registers medium-sized. This chain links TRBV18 with TRBJ1-1. The germline gives CDR1 KGHSH, CDR2 LQKENI. The CDR3 is 14 amino acids. CDR3 loop: CASSPSIKNTEAFF.

J is TRBJ2-1 and V is TRBV29-1; the D call of TRBD1 rests on TCRdb alone, since no DNA is present to check it. The CDR3 runs to 13 residues. Germline V gene lookup returns CDR1 SQVTM and CDR2 ANQGSEA. CDR3 sequence: CSVVWQGAYEQYF.

According to its frequency, this clonotype is medium-sized. CDR3 in amino acids: CASSPDGTGGLDTQYF. The rearrangement uses TRBV5-5 and TRBJ2-3; the TCRdb call, TRBD1, lacks DNA for checking. CDR1 and CDR2 from the germline V gene are SGHKS and YYEKEE (reference sequence). The CDR3 is made up of 16 amino acids.

V gene TRBV4-2 combines with J gene TRBJ2-7; the TCRdb D gene call, TRBD1, has no DNA to confirm it. The CDR3 runs to 15 residues. Germline CDR1 LGHNA, CDR2 YNFKEQ. CDR3 loop: CASSQSGQGTYEQYF.

This clonotype registers medium-sized (0.01 to 0.1%) by frequency. The CDR3: CASSLRGSPGYNEQFF. The V and J genes are TRBV12-3 or TRBV12-4 and TRBJ2-1; the TCRdb call, TRBD1, lacks DNA for checking. The CDR3 consists of 16 residues.